The sequence of this TCR beta chain was determined in a study of cytotoxic CD8 clonotypes in ibrutinib-treated CLL. Germline V CDR1 and CDR2: PRHDT, FYEKMQ (reference sequence). The CDR3 runs to 14 residues. The V segment lost 10 bases and the J segment 6 bases; nucleotides outside the gene matches: 12. The data were produced by immunoSEQ multiplex PCR, yet TCRdb's version contains in-frame clones alone and is incomplete. Of about 160,000 clones listed, roughly 90% are singletons. The chain is built from TRBV13 and TRBJ2-3, with TRBD2 matching over 8 bases. The sample was PBMCs, taken at disease progression, from a patient treated with ibrutinib. This clonotype originated in a human donor with chronic lymphocytic leukemia. The CDR3, as DNA: TGTGCCACCTCGTTCCTAGCGGGTACGGATACGCAGTATTTT. Protein: CATSFLAGTDTQYF.